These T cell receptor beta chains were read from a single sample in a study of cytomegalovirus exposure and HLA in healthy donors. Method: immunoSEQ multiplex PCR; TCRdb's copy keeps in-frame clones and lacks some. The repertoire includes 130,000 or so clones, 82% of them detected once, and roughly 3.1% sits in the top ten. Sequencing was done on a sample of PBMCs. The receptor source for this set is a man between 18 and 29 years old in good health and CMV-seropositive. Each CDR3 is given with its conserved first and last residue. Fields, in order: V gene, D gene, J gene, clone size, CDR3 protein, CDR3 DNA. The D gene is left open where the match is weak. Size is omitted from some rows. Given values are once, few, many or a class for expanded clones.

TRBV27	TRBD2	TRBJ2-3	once	CASSLDVGAGVVGTDTQYF	TGTGCCAGCAGTTTAGACGTGGGAGCGGGAGTGGTGGGAACAGATACGCAGTATTTT
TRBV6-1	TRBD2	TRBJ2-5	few	CASSEGGSGSETQYF	TGTGCCAGCAGTGAAGGGGGGAGCGGGAGTGAGACCCAGTACTTC
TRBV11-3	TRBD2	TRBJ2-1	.	CASSDPGLAGNEQFF	TGTGCCAGCAGCGATCCGGGACTAGCGGGCAATGAGCAGTTCTTC
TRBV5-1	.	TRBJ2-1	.	CASSLSSSYNEQFF	TGCGCCAGCAGCTTGAGTAGCTCCTACAATGAGCAGTTCTTC
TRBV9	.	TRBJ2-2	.	CASSVALGSNTGELFF	TGTGCCAGCAGCGTAGCACTAGGATCCAACACCGGGGAGCTGTTTTTT
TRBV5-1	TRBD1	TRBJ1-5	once	CASSSKYEFGTGSDVGNQPQHF	TGCGCCAGCAGCTCCAAGTATGAGTTCGGGACAGGGTCTGATGTTGGCAATCAGCCCCAGCATTTT
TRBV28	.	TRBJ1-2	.	CASSLSGKDGYTF	TGTGCCAGCAGTTTGTCGGGGAAAGATGGCTACACCTTC
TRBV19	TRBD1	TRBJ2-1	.	CASSIVGTGGINEQFF	TGTGCCAGTAGTATAGTGGGGACAGGGGGCATAAATGAGCAGTTCTTC
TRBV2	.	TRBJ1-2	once	CAISTGSNYGYTF	TGTGCCATCTCGACGGGTAGTAACTATGGCTACACCTTC
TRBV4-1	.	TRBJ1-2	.	CASSRAGVGGYTF	TGCGCCAGCAGCCGCGCAGGGGTCGGGGGCTACACCTTC
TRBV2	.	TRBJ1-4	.	CASNSQGQTNEKLFF	TGTGCCAGCAATTCGCAGGGGCAAACTAATGAAAAACTGTTTTTT